The subject of this entry is one T cell receptor (beta chain). Its antigen is unidentified. The sample is drawn from a study of PD-1 blockade in classical Hodgkin lymphoma. Whole-study results and caveats: CD4+ but not CD8+ TCR diversity rose significantly by C4D1.

TCRdb's table, derived via immunoSEQ multiplex PCR, lists solely in-frame clones and lacks some. The table lists about 7,900 clones, just over 85% of them singletons. Every patient experienced relapse after autologous stem cell transplantation, and brentuximab vedotin exposure varied. The authors enriched CD8+ T cells from thawed PBMCs via magnetic negative selection. The sample in question was CD8+ T cells from blood, obtained at baseline. The TCR comes from a human donor with classical Hodgkin lymphoma.

In DNA, the CDR3 is TGCGCCAGCAGCTTGTCTACGGAGGTTGGCCTTTACGAGCAGTACTTC. As protein: CASSLSTEVGLYEQYF. The chain has TRBV5-1 and TRBJ2-7, with D perhaps matching TRBD2 (5 bases). V shed 1 base and J shed 4 bases, with 18 bases lying between them. CDR1 and CDR2 (germline): SGHRS, YFSETQ. The CDR3 is 16 residues long.